The rows below give T cell receptor beta chains drawn from one sample of a study of vaccination effects on CD4 cells after COVID-19. Data came from immunoSEQ multiplex PCR; TCRdb stores just in-frame clones and leaves some out. Of roughly 55,000 clones listed, approximately 78% are singletons. The antigens of these receptors remain unknown. The sample was CD4+ T cells from PBMCs cultured with HCoV-OC43 spike peptides, taken after COVID-19 vaccination. All receptors come from a human donor who received a COVID-19 vaccine. The CDR3 runs from the conserved cysteine through the conserved F or W. D genes are given only for firm matches. The size field is filled for only some rows; it gives once, few, many or a size class.

clone size,J gene,V gene,D gene,CDR3 DNA,CDR3 protein
.,TRBJ1-2,TRBV2,TRBD1,TGTGCCAGCAGGGAGACAGGGGTGTTCTATGGCTACACCTTC,CASRETGVFYGYTF
.,TRBJ1-6,TRBV2,TRBD1,TGTGCCAGCAGTGAAGTAACAGGGGCTTCACCCCTCCACTTT,CASSEVTGASPLHF
.,TRBJ2-3,TRBV7-3,TRBD2,TGTGCCAGCAGCAAGGGACTAGCGTTGGATACGCAGTATTTT,CASSKGLALDTQYF
.,TRBJ2-5,TRBV7-3,TRBD2,TGTGCCAGCAGCCTTAATACGGGGGGACAAGAGACCCAGTACTTC,CASSLNTGGQETQYF
.,TRBJ1-1,TRBV7-3,.,TGTGCCAGCAGGAGCGGAGGGGTGACTGAAGCTTTCTTT,CASRSGGVTEAFF
.,TRBJ1-2,TRBV19,TRBD1,TGTGCCAGTAGTAGAGGACAGGTCTATGGCTACACCTTC,CASSRGQVYGYTF
.,TRBJ1-2,TRBV19,TRBD1,TGTGCCAGTAGTAAGACAGGGCCGCCCTATGGCTACACCTTC,CASSKTGPPYGYTF
.,TRBJ2-4,TRBV4-1,.,TGCGCCAGCAGCCAAATCTCGAATAACCCCTTTCTAGCCAAAAACATTCAGTACTTC,CASSQISNNPFLAKNIQYF
.,TRBJ1-2,TRBV6-1,.,TGTGCCAGCAGTGATCCCGGGACTGTGAACTATGGCTACACCTTC,CASSDPGTVNYGYTF
.,TRBJ1-5,TRBV7-9,.,TGTGCCAGCAGCCCTGCGCAGGGTCACAATCAGCCCCAGCATTTT,CASSPAQGHNQPQHF
.,TRBJ2-1,TRBV12-3/TRBV12-4,.,TGTGCCAGCAGTTTCGGGACTCCTCCTGAGCAGTTCTTC,CASSFGTPPEQFF
.,TRBJ1-2,TRBV5-1,.,TGCGCCAGCAGCTTGGATGGTTCTGACTATGGCTACACCTTC,CASSLDGSDYGYTF
.,TRBJ2-3,TRBV6-6,.,TGTGCCAGCAGCTCCGGTGGCGGGGATACGCAGTATTTT,CASSSGGGDTQYF
.,TRBJ1-4,TRBV5-6,.,TGTGCCAGCAGTTCCACAGGGTCGGTGGCAACTAATGAAAAACTGTTTTTT,CASSSTGSVATNEKLFF
.,TRBJ2-1,TRBV10-3,TRBD2,TGTGCCACCGGAGGGACTAGCGGCAATGAGCAGTTCTTC,CATGGTSGNEQFF
.,TRBJ1-5,TRBV19,.,TGTGCCAGTAGCTACCGCAGGGATAGCAATCAGCCCCAGCATTTT,CASSYRRDSNQPQHF
.,TRBJ1-4,TRBV4-1,.,TGCGCCAGCAGCGGGGGGACGGTACTAAATGAAAAACTGTTTTTT,CASSGGTVLNEKLFF
once,TRBJ2-1,TRBV6-5,.,TGTGCCAGCAGAACATACTCGAGGGGGAATGAGCAGTTCTTC,CASRTYSRGNEQFF
few,TRBJ1-1,TRBV3-1/TRBV3-2,.,TGTGCCAGCAGCCAAGGTCAATTTAGGGGGACTGAAGCTTTCTTT,CASSQGQFRGTEAFF
.,TRBJ2-5,TRBV5-1,.,TGCGCCAGCAGCCTGGTCAAAGAGACCCAGTACTTC,CASSLVKETQYF
.,TRBJ2-5,TRBV18,TRBD2,TGTGCCAGCTCACCACCGGGCCCCAGCGGGGGACGCGAGACCCAGTACTTC,CASSPPGPSGGRETQYF
.,TRBJ2-2,TRBV2,.,TGTGCCAGCAGAGTAGAGCGGGCGAACACCGGGGAGCTGTTTTTT,CASRVERANTGELFF
few,TRBJ1-2,TRBV12-3/TRBV12-4,.,TGTGCCACCAAAGGTACTTACACCTTC,CATKGTYTF
.,TRBJ1-1,TRBV9,.,TGTGCCAGCAGCGTTGCAGGGGCGAACACTGAAGCTTTCTTT,CASSVAGANTEAFF
.,TRBJ1-4,TRBV6-5,.,TGTGCCAGCAGCCTACAGGGCTCAGGGGAAAAACTGTTTTTT,CASSLQGSGEKLFF
.,TRBJ2-2,TRBV5-4,.,TGTGCCAGCAGCTTGGTCGACACCGGGGAGCTGTTTTTT,CASSLVDTGELFF
.,TRBJ2-5,TRBV24-1,.,TGTGCCACTGCTCTCGAGGTTGGAGAGACCCAGTACTTC,CATALEVGETQYF
.,TRBJ1-2,TRBV6-5,TRBD1,TGTGCCAGCAGGACGGGACAGGGGGCGGACGGCTACACCTTC,CASRTGQGADGYTF
.,TRBJ1-1,TRBV9,.,TGTGCCAGCAGCGCCCCTTTAGGGTCGGTGAACACTGAAGCTTTCTTT,CASSAPLGSVNTEAFF
.,TRBJ1-2,TRBV5-4,.,TGTGCCAGCAGCTTGGCCCAGGCCTATGGCTACACCTTC,CASSLAQAYGYTF
once,TRBJ1-3,TRBV18,.,TGTGCCAGCTCACCGGGAGGGGCTGGAAACACCATATATTTT,CASSPGGAGNTIYF
.,TRBJ2-1,TRBV7-2,.,TGTGCCAGCAGCTTACGTACCCGGGGGAGGATCAACAATGAGCAGTTCTTC,CASSLRTRGRINNEQFF
few,TRBJ1-6,TRBV29-1,.,TGCAGCGTTCGTAGCTCCTATAATTCACCCCTCCACTTT,CSVRSSYNSPLHF
once,TRBJ1-2,TRBV6-6,TRBD1,TGTGCCAGCAGTTACCGGGACAGGCCTTATGGCTACACCTTC,CASSYRDRPYGYTF
.,TRBJ1-3,TRBV9,.,TGTGCCAGCAGTTCGTCAAACACCATATATTTT,CASSSSNTIYF
.,TRBJ1-3,TRBV5-1,.,TGCGCCAGCAGCTCGACAGAACGTGGAAACACCATATATTTT,CASSSTERGNTIYF
.,TRBJ2-2,TRBV19,TRBD2,TGTGCCACCTTAGCGGGGGGAAACACCGGGGAGCTGTTTTTT,CATLAGGNTGELFF
.,TRBJ1-3,TRBV7-9,TRBD1,TGTGCCAGCAGCCGCGGGACAGGGGGAGGTGGAAACACCATATATTTT,CASSRGTGGGGNTIYF
.,TRBJ1-2,TRBV18,.,TGTGCCAGCTCACCAGGGGGCTCCTTCTCTAACTATGGCTACACCTTC,CASSPGGSFSNYGYTF
.,TRBJ2-5,TRBV4-1,TRBD1,TGCGCCAGCAGCCAAGTGTCCGGACAGGGCCACCGAGAGACCCAGTACTTC,CASSQVSGQGHRETQYF
.,TRBJ2-3,TRBV19,.,TGTGCCAGTAGTAGGTCCGCTTTTTCCCCAGATACGCAGTATTTT,CASSRSAFSPDTQYF
.,TRBJ1-5,TRBV10-3,TRBD1,TGTGCCATCAGTGAGTCTGTGGGACAGTACAATCAGCCCCAGCATTTT,CAISESVGQYNQPQHF
once,TRBJ2-5,TRBV7-3,.,TGTGCCAGCAGCTTAACCGGGAGAGTATCCCAAGAGACCCAGTACTTC,CASSLTGRVSQETQYF
.,TRBJ1-4,TRBV5-1,.,TGCGCCAGCAGCTTGGATCGTGAAGCTAATGAAAAACTGTTTTTT,CASSLDREANEKLFF
.,TRBJ2-1,TRBV19,.,TGTGCCAGTAGTATAGTTAGGGGGGGCTCCTACAATGAGCAGTTCTTC,CASSIVRGGSYNEQFF
.,TRBJ2-4,TRBV4-1,TRBD2,TGCGCCAGCAGCCTTGGACTAGCGGGCGGCCGGATTCAGTACTTC,CASSLGLAGGRIQYF
.,TRBJ2-3,TRBV6-5,TRBD1,TGTGCCAGCACCCAATCGGACAGGGCCGCAGATACGCAGTATTTT,CASTQSDRAADTQYF
.,TRBJ2-3,TRBV7-2,.,TGTGCCAGCAGGTCCCGGACAGAAAGCACAGATACGCAGTATTTT,CASRSRTESTDTQYF
few,TRBJ2-1,TRBV10-3,TRBD2,TGTGCCATCAGCTCCTCACCGGGACTAACATACAATGAGCAGTTCTTC,CAISSSPGLTYNEQFF
.,TRBJ1-1,TRBV9,.,TGTGCCAGCAGCCTTAGAATAATGGCCGAGGACGAGGTGAACACTGAAGCTTTCTTT,CASSLRIMAEDEVNTEAFF
.,TRBJ2-3,TRBV19,.,TGTGCCAGTAGTAGCCGGACAAGTCGGGGCACAGATACGCAGTATTTT,CASSSRTSRGTDTQYF
.,TRBJ1-2,TRBV5-8,.,TGTGCCAGCAGTGGCAGGGGCTATGGCTACACCTTC,CASSGRGYGYTF
.,TRBJ1-5,TRBV5-1,.,TGCGCCAGCAGCTTGGTAGGGGGTGGGCAGCCCCAGCATTTT,CASSLVGGGQPQHF